The T cell receptor (beta chain) under discussion was sequenced for a study of Tregs in tolerant kidney transplant recipients. Study-wide points: Some patients' samples used different primers over time, so nucleotide sequences weren't comparable. In tolerant patients, donor-specific Tregs outgrew total Tregs, suggesting antigen-driven expansion. Biological reproducibility was not directly addressed in this study.

Comments on this clone: Its matching antigen is unknown. The sequenced fragment ends 3 residues before the CDR3 boundary, so the rest is inferred from the germline J gene.

Related graft donors supplied nonmyeloablative bone marrow transplants, and mixed chimerism was transient. Thawed PBMCs were FACS-sorted into unstimulated CD4+CD25+CD127- regulatory T cells, CD4+CD25- non-regulatory cells, CD4 and CD8 cells. Clones were sequenced by immunoSEQ multiplex PCR, and TCRdb holds only the in-frame ones, with some missing. The specimen's table records tens of thousands of clones. Trimming cost V 6 bases and J 4 bases; bases outside gene matches: 1. The CDR3 sequence is 13 residues long. Germline CDR1 is SEHNR and CDR2 is FQNEAQ (reference sequence). This chain connects TRBV7-9 to TRBJ2-2; 8 bases map to TRBD1. The sequencing here drew on CD4+ T cells from blood (PBMCs), taken 24 months after the transplant. This TCR derives from a human patient who received a combined kidney and bone marrow transplant. The T cells may come from the graft donor. The CDR3 bases that were read are TGTGCCAGCAGTCAGGGGGCCACCGGGGAG. Its translation: CASSQGATGE. The whole CDR3 reads CASSQGATGELFF.